The source of this T cell receptor beta chain is a study of blood T cells in healthy people across ages (dated by TCRdb to the mid-2010s). Regarding the research as a whole: Template switching captured roughly one uniquely barcoded TCR beta cDNA molecule per two T cells in model experiments. The donors were split into four age groups: young (average 16 years), middle-aged (about 40), aged (more than 55) and long-lived (roughly 77). The study measured age-related changes in TCR beta repertoire diversity using deep sequencing normalized with unique cDNA molecular identifiers. Donors of different ages were randomly distributed across sequencing lanes to avoid experimental bias. Using the same blood draw, the study looked at two additional independent replicas of 1 million unique cDNA reads for two donors, one aged 18 to 29 and the other aged 80 or older. General study outcomes and caveats: Conclusive comparison of naive and antigen-experienced compartments was prevented by the profiling of bulk unsorted PBMCs. Observed TCR beta diversity per million T cells fell roughly linearly with age, and a significant reduction was already apparent by age about 43. Observed TCR beta diversity correlated strongly with the percentage of naive T cells measured by flow cytometry. Because donor CMV infection status was unknown, age-related changes in expanded clonotypes were potentially confounded. Estimates of total diversity from one million sequenced T cells were regarded as lower bounds and underestimates. Compared with the aged group, the long-lived group had more naive CD4+ T cells, fewer expanded clones and increased TCR diversity, a pattern suggesting age selection.

There are 16 amino acids in the CDR3, from cysteine to phenylalanine inclusive. Left in the record is the CDR3 DNA by itself, 48 bases read in frame from the first base. CDR1 is given as MGHRA and CDR2 as YSYEKL, both from the germline V gene. V is trimmed back by 1 base and J by 6 bases, and the junction contains 7 bases that no gene match accounts for. Donors were a few dozen systemically healthy Caucasian individuals from Russia aged roughly 6 to 90 years. Around 10 milliliters of peripheral blood were collected from each donor into EDTA-treated Vacutainer tubes. Ficoll-Paque density-gradient centrifugation was used to isolate PBMCs, with at least 6.5 million per sample. Trizol reagent was used to extract total RNA from the PBMCs, yielding at least 6 micrograms per sample. For every donor, an aliquot of PBMCs went through flow cytometry to measure the percentages of naive CD45RAhigh/CD27high T cells.

The library relied on 5' RACE. Sequencing took place on an Illumina HiSeq 2500. A second about 7 to 12 cycle PCR used a sample-barcoded 5' primer and a J-beta primer mix. Each TCR beta cDNA molecule received a unique molecular identifier from a template-switch 5' adaptor carrying 12 random nucleotides. Each sample yielded at least 2.5 million CDR3-containing paired-end reads. All of the RNA was converted into first-strand cDNA using the Mint cDNA synthesis kit, with a TRBC-specific oligonucleotide serving as the primer. After uracil-DNA glycosylase treatment, a first 18-cycle PCR used universal primers M1SS and BC2_uni_R on all cDNA. From the authors' description of their analysis: For normalization, 1 million high-quality reads were randomly selected from each sample, with every read carrying a distinct molecular identifier. Instead of being binned into consensus sequences, reads that shared molecular identifiers were thrown out. CDR3 identification, clonotype clustering and error correction used MiTCR with a Q25 quality threshold and the strictest error-elimination algorithm. A nonparametric unseen species model with Euler transformation was used to estimate a lower bound on total TCR beta diversity. Using fastp at Q25 and MiXCR, TCRdb reprocessed the public reads and kept productive beta chains. Every distinct CDR3 protein forms one entry, paired with its most common genes and DNA. These V and J calls are TCRdb output, not the study's own analysis. The sample has hundreds of thousands of distinct CDR3 sequences on record, 45% to 50% of them singletons. The ten largest clones represent roughly a third of the sample.

About this clonotype itself: The antigen it binds to is not known. No clone much larger than this one lies a single base away; base qualities are absent.

This TCR was sampled from a woman aged 60-75 years in good health. Sample: blood. The receptor chain draws on TRBV4-1 and TRBJ1-4, with TRBD1 identical over 8 junction bases. The nucleotides read TGCGCCAGCAGCCAAGTGGGGACAGGTGGCGATGAAAAACTGTTTTTT. Translation gives CASSQVGTGGDEKLFF.